This TCR beta chain derives from a study of cytomegalovirus exposure and HLA in healthy donors. Whole-study results and caveats: When a later analysis compared HLA-associated TCR beta chains with equally common others, the HLA-associated chains turned out to be more clonally expanded and to have lower generation probabilities. Using the classifier, cytomegalovirus status was reportedly diagnosed with high specificity and sensitivity. Sequencing likely caused a cluster of highly shared sequence variants.

This clone appeared a few times. Its target is unknown. CDR3 length: 15 residues. Trimming removed 4 bases from V and 4 bases from J, with 14 bases in between. Germline V gene lookup returns CDR1 SNHLY and CDR2 FYNNEI. With 60 Vbeta and 13 Jbeta primers, the PCR was carried out. Under the authors' procedure: In a later analysis, about 9.9 million of tens of millions of unique beta chains occurred in at least two donors. The method was immunoSEQ multiplex PCR; TCRdb's version includes in-frame clones alone and lacks a portion of them. The V and J calls and clone size come from that table; D and trimming were worked out from the DNA. The sample includes under 150,000 clones, roughly 10% of them seen just once.

The receptor's source is a male donor in good health and CMV-seronegative. The specimen sequenced was PBMCs. The chain couples TRBV2 to TRBJ1-5, with D uncertain. The CDR3 reads CASSVGEPPNQPQHF. The CDR3 region has the DNA TGTGCCAGCAGTGTTGGGGAGCCCCCTAATCAGCCCCAGCATTTT.